This TCR beta chain comes out of a study of blood T cell repertoires in COVID-19 (dated by TCRdb to the early 2020s). For the study in its entirety: Samples covering the acute and convalescent phases of COVID-19 were provided by collaborators in the United States, Italy and Spain. The prospective study material was composed of cDNA or gDNA derived from T cells, B-cell-depleted T cells, or PBMCs. The repertoires were released in a freely available public database intended as a resource for research on the immune response to SARS-CoV-2. HLA class I and class II types, where available, came from metadata supplied by the sample provider rather than from assay-based typing. Nearly every sample came with metadata listing a de-identified subject ID, COVID-19 status, age in years and sex. The samples were drawn from the first 160 participants of the ongoing ImmuneRACE study and from 1,254 subjects provided by 6 global collaborators. The dataset comprised deeply sampled blood TCRbeta repertoires from subjects exposed to, actively infected with, or recovered from COVID-19.

General conclusions and limits of the study: Clinical and demographic metadata were provided uncurated, with the amount varying by source and participant.

This clone was observed a handful of times. Its antigen has not been determined. Base qualities are not provided; no much larger clone lies one nucleotide away. TCRbeta CDR3 regions were amplified from genomic DNA by means of the immunoSEQ Assay, a bias-controlled multiplex PCR. The published analysis was carried out like this. Within the assay, amplification of reference gene primers was used to estimate how many nucleated cells each sample contained. To quantify the absolute abundance of each unique TCRbeta CDR3 rearrangement, sequence reads were collapsed and filtered. For each sample, productive Simpson clonality was calculated as the square root of Simpson's diversity index over productive rearrangements. In its TCRdb copy, this immuneACCESS table keeps in-frame sequences only and misses some clones. Where compared with another copy, unresolved V genes explain less than half of these, and the others have no known cause. V, J and clone size were drawn from that table, and D and trimming were deduced from the DNA. The sample includes a few hundred thousand clones, with approximately 80% observed a single time. Of the sample, 4.2% is held by the ten largest clones.

The V end gives up 4 bases and the J end 2 bases, leaving 12 bases in the junction not matched to a gene. The cysteine opens and the phenylalanine closes a CDR3 of 19 amino acids. The DNA shown is the 57-base CDR3, in frame from base 1. CDR1 and CDR2 (LGHDT, YNNKEL) derive from the germline V gene (reference sequence). Each collaborating institution followed its own protocols to collect whole blood in K2EDTA tubes. For TCRbeta analysis, collaborator samples were shipped as frozen whole blood, as isolated PBMCs, or as DNA extracted from either sample type. This chain joins TRBV3-1 (or the pseudogene TRBV3-2) to TRBJ2-1, and TRBD2 aligns with 12 junction nucleotides. Sequencing was performed on peripheral blood. The receptor was derived from a man aged 55-75 years with acute or convalescent COVID-19. The CDR3 protein sequence reads: CASSPDLAGGAVAYNEQFF. The nucleotides are TGTGCCAGCAGCCCCGACCTAGCGGGAGGGGCGGTCGCCTACAATGAGCAGTTCTTC.